This T cell receptor (beta chain) emerged from a study of T cell responses to AZD1222 COVID-19 vaccine. About the research overall: Second doses at about 4 or about 12 weeks were pooled.

Study observations and caveats: Donors skewed white British and female; clonal diversity was possibly underestimated. Baseline seropositives among AZD1222 recipients totaled only six or seven. Vaccine-associated CD4 TCRs spanned spike, dominant at 160-218 and 743-854.

Assay: immunoSEQ multiplex PCR; the TCRdb copy retains only in-frame clones and omits some. The sample lists 95,000 to 150,000 clones; over 75% were seen once. A remark on this clone: What it recognizes is unknown.

With 2 bases clipped from V and 5 bases from J, the junction kept 10 bases outside the gene matches. Germline V gene sequence: CDR1 SNHLY, CDR2 FYNNEI. The CDR3 runs to 17 residues. The sequence was obtained from an adult in good health. The gene calls are TRBV2 and TRBJ1-5; 9 nucleotides match TRBD1. Source: peripheral blood, taken on day 0 of AZD1222 vaccination. CDR3 nucleotide sequence: TGTGCCAGCAGTGAAACAGTGGGGACAGGGAATTATCAGCCCCAGCATTTT. This encodes CASSETVGTGNYQPQHF.